This T cell receptor beta chain was identified in a study of control samples from healthy donors and cancer patients. TCRdb's table, derived via immunoSEQ multiplex PCR, lists solely in-frame clones and lacks some. The profile shows over 85,000 clones, approximately 95% of them singletons. Sequences were obtained from blood. This receptor was taken from a woman aged 30 to 39 in good health.

The chain's CDR3 is CASSPPQGDGTDTQYF. The DNA for the CDR3 is TGTGCCAGCTCACCACCACAGGGGGACGGTACAGATACGCAGTATTTT. The J gene is TRBJ2-3, the V gene TRBV18; 8 nucleotides agree with TRBD1. From germline, CDR1 is KGHSH and CDR2 LQKENI. CDR3 length equals 16 residues. V was clipped by 0 bases and J by 3 bases; unmatched bases: 5.